This T cell receptor beta chain was sequenced in a study of PD-L1 blockade in urothelial cancer. Study in general: Each patient had 0 to 3 earlier chemotherapy regimens.

The sample holds a few counts of this clone. Method: immunoSEQ multiplex PCR; TCRdb's copy keeps in-frame clones and lacks some. The data show tens of thousands of clones, about 82% seen once. The time point is: pretreatment peripheral blood. Urothelial carcinoma in patients was locally advanced or metastatic. CDR3 length equals 15 residues. In germline, CDR1 is SGDLS, CDR2 YYNGEE. J lost 9 bases, V lost 2 bases, and 7 bases had no gene match. The TCR was taken from a man aged 40-49 years with urothelial cancer. This chain connects TRBV9 to TRBJ2-1; 11 nucleotides align to TRBD2. The sample in question was PBMCs, obtained around atezolizumab (anti-PD-L1) treatment. CDR3 bases: TGTGCCAGCAGCGTTCGACTAGCGGGAAGGGTTGAGCAGTTCTTC. It is translated as CASSVRLAGRVEQFF. Looking up the rest from reference TRBV9 and TRBJ2-1 gives the full variable domain: DSGVTQTPKHLITATGQRVTLRCSPRSGDLSVYWYQQSLDQGLQFLIQYYNGEERAKGNILERFSAQQFPDLHSELNLSSLELGDSALYFCASSVRLAGRVEQFFGPGTRLTVL.